This T cell receptor beta chain was identified during a study of blood T cells in healthy people across ages. PCR was performed a second time for 7 to 11 cycles using a sample-barcoded 5' primer and a J-beta primer mix. TCRdb reprocessed the 5' RACE reads with MiXCR, giving one entry per CDR3 protein. The sample carries approximately 760,000 distinct CDR3 sequences, around a quarter recorded once. The CDR3 has 12 residues. Trimming removed 11 bases from V and 4 bases from J, with 14 bases in between. Total RNA, at least 5 micrograms per sample, was extracted from PBMCs. These sequences were also reported in another study, on T cells of mothers and their children. That study reports: Input to cDNA synthesis comprised all extracted RNA, at a ratio of around 1.5 ug per 15 ul. The study found thymic selection shapes TCR recombination output similarly in related and unrelated pairs.

This TCR came from a boy under 18 in good health. The V gene is TRBV12-3 or TRBV12-4, the J gene TRBJ1-1, with D possibly being TRBD1 (5 bases). Input material: blood. The CDR3 nucleotides read TGTGCCTCCACCGCGGGGGGCACTGAAGCTTTCTTT. It codes for CASTAGGTEAFF.